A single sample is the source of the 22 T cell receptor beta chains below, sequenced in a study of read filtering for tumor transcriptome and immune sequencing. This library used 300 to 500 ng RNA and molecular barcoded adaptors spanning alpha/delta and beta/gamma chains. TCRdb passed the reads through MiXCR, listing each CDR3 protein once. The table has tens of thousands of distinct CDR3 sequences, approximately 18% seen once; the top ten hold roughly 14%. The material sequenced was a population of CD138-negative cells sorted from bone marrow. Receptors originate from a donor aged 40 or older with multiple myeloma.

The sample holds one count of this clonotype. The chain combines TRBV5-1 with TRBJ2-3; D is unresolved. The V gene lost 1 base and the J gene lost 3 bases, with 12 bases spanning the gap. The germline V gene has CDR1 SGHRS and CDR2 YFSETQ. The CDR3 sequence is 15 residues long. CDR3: CASSLLEPRTDTQYF. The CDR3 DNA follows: TGCGCCAGCAGCTTGCTTGAACCTAGGACAGATACGCAGTATTTT.

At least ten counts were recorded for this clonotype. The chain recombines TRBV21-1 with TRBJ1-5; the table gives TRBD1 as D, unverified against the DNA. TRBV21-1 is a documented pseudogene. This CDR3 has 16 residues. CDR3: CASSLHRGERCQPQHF. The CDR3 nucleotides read TGTGCCAGCAGCTTACACAGGGGGGAGCGTTGTCAGCCCCAGCATTTT.

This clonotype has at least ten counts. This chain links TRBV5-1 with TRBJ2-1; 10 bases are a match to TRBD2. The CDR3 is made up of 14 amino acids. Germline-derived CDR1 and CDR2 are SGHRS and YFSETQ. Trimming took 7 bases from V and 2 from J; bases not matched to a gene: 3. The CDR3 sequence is CASGTSEAYNEQFF. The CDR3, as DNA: TGCGCCAGCGGGACTAGCGAAGCCTACAATGAGCAGTTCTTC.

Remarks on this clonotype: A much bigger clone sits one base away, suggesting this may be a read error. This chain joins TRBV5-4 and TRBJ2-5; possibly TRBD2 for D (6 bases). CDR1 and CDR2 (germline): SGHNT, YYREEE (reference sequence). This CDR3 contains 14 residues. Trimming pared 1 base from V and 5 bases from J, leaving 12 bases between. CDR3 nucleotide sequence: TGTGCCAGCAGCTTGATTGGGGGGAAGGAGACCCAGTACTTC. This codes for CASSLIGGKETQYF.

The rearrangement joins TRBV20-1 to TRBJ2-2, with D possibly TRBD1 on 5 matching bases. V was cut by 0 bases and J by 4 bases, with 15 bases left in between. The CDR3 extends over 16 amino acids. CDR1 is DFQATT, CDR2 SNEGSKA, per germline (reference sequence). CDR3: CSARDHGATSTGELFF. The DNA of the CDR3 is TGCAGTGCTAGAGATCATGGGGCTACCAGCACCGGGGAGCTGTTTTTT.

Written as DNA, the CDR3 is TGTGCCAGCAGCTTAGTGGCAGGCAAAGGTGGAGCTTTCTTT. Residues: CASSLVAGKGGAFF. J is TRBJ1-1 and V is TRBV7-9, with no clear D. This CDR3 spans 14 amino acids. Germline-derived CDR1 and CDR2 are SEHNR and FQNEAQ (reference sequence). Trimming took 1 base from V and 10 from J, leaving 16 bases between them.

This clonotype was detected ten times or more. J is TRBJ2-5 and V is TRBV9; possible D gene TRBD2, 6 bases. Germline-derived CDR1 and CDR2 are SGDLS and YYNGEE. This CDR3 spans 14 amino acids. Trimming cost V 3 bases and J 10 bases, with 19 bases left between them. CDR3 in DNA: TGTGCCAGCAGCGGAGAACAGGACTACCCGTTCCAGTACTTC. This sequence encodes CASSGEQDYPFQYF.

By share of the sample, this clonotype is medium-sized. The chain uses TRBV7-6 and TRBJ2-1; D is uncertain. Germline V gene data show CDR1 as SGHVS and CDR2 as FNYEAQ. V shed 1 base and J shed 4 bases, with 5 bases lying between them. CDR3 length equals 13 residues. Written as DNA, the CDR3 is TGTGCCAGCAGCTTAGGACGGTACAATGAGCAGTTCTTC. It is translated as CASSLGRYNEQFF.

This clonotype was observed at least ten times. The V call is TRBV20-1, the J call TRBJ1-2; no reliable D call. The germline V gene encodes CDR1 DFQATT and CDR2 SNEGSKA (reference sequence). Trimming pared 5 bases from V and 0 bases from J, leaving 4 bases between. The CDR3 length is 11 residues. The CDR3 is CSALSNYGYTF. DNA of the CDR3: TGCAGTGCTCTCTCTAACTATGGCTACACCTTC.

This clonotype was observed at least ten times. CDR3 coding DNA: TGCGCCAGCAGCATGGACTACCCACAAGAGACCCAGTACTTC. It yields the protein CASSMDYPQETQYF. V is TRBV5-1 and J is TRBJ2-5; D may be TRBD2 (6 bases). Per the germline V gene, CDR1 is SGHRS and CDR2 is YFSETQ. V shed 4 bases and J shed 2 bases, with 12 bases lying between them. The CDR3 runs to 14 residues.

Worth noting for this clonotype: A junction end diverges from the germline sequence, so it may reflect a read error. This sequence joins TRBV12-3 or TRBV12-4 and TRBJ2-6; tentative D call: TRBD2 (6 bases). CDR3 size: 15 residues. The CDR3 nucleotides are TGTGCCTGCAGTTTAAGCGGGTCTGGGGCCAAAGTCCTGACTTTC. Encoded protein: CACSLSGSGAKVLTF.

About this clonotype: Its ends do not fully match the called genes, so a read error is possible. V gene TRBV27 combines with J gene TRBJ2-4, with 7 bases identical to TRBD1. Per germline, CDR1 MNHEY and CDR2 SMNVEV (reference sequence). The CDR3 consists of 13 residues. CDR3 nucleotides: TGTGCCAGCAGGGGACAGAACAAAAACCTTCAGTACTTT. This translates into CASRGQNKNLQYF.

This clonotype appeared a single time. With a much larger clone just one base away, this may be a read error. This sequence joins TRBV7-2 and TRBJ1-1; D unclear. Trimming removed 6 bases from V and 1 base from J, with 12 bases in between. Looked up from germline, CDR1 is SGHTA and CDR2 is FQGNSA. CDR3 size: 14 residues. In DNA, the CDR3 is TGTGCCAGCAGATTAAAACAGAAGAACACTGAAGCTTTCTTT. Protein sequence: CASRLKQKNTEAFF.

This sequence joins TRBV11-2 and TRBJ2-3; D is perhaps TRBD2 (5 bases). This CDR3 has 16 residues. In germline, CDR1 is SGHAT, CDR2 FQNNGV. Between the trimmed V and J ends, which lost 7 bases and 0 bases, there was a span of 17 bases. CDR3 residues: CASTHRPGISTDTQYF. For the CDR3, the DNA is TGTGCCAGCACCCACCGGCCCGGGATCAGCACAGATACGCAGTATTTT. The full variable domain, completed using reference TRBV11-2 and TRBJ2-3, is EAGVAQSPRYKIIEKRQSVAFWCNPISGHATLYWYQQILGQGPKLLIQFQNNGVVDDSQLPKDRFSAERLKGVDSTLKIQPAKLEDSAVYLCASTHRPGISTDTQYFGPGTRLTVL.

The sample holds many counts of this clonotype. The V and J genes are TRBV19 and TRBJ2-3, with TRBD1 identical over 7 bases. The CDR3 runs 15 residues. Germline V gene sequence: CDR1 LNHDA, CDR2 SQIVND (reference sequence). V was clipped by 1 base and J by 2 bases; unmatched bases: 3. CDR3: CASSIGGTVTDTQYF. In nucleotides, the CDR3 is TGTGCCAGTAGTATAGGGGGGACAGTCACAGATACGCAGTATTTT.

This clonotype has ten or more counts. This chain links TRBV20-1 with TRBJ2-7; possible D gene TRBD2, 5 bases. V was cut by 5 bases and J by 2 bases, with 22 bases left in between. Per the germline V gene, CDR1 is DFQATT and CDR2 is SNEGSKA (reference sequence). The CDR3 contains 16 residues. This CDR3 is CSASAGRGFGAYEQYF. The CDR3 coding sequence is TGCAGTGCTTCGGCCGGCCGAGGGTTTGGAGCCTACGAGCAGTACTTC.

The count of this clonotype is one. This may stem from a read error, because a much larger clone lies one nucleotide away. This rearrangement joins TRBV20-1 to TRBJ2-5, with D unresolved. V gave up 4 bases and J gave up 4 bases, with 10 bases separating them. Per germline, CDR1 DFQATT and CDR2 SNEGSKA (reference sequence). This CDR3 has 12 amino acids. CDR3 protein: CSANLWGETQYF. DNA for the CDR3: TGCAGTGCTAATTTGTGGGGAGAGACCCAGTACTTC.

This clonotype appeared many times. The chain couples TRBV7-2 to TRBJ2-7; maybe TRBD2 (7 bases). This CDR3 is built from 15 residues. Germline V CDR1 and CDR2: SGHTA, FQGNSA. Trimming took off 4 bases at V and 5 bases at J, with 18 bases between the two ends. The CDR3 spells CASSSLRGAADEQYF. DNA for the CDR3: TGTGCCAGCAGCTCCCTACGGGGGGCGGCAGACGAGCAGTACTTC.

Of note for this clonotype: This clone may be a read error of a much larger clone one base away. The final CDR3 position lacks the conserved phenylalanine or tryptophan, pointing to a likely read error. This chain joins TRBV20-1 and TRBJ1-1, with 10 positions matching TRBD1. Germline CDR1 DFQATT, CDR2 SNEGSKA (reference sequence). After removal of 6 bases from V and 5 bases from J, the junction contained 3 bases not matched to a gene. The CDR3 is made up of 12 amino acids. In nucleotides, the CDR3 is TGCAGTGCGACAGGGGGCCGGACTGAAGCTTTCTCT. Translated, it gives CSATGGRTEAFS.

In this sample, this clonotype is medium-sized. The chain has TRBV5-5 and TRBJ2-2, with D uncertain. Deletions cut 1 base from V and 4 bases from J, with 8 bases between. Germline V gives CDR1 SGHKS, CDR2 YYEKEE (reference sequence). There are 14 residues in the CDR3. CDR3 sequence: CASSLFEPTGELFF. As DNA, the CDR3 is TGTGCCAGCAGCTTGTTCGAGCCCACCGGGGAGCTGTTTTTT.

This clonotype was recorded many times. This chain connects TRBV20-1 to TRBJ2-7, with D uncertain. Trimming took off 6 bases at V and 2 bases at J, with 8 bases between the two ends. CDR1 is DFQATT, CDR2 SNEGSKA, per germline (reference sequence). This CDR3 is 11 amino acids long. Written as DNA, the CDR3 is TGCAGTGCGCCGACGGCCTACGAGCAGTACTTC. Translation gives CSAPTAYEQYF.

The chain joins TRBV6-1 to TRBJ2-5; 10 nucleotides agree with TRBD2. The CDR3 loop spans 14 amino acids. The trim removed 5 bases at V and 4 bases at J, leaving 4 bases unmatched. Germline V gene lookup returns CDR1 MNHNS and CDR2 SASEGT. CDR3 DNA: TGTGCCAGCAGTCCAGCGGGAGGGCTAGAGACCCAGTACTTC. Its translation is CASSPAGGLETQYF.